One and the same sample provided the 23 T cell receptor beta chains below, sequenced in a study of blood T cell repertoires in COVID-19. Method: immunoSEQ multiplex PCR; TCRdb's copy keeps in-frame clones and lacks some. The table shows some 150,000 clones, with 80% occurring only once. Sequenced input: peripheral blood. The receptors here all came from a woman in her forties or fifties with acute or convalescent COVID-19.

CDR3 protein: CASSVGQGNTIYF. CDR3 sequence (DNA): TGTGCCAGCAGCGTAGGGCAGGGAAACACCATATATTTT. The chain links TRBV9 to TRBJ1-3; no definite D call. The CDR3 totals 13 residues. Germline V gives CDR1 SGDLS, CDR2 YYNGEE. Trimming stripped 0 bases from V and 4 bases from J, with 5 bases between.

V is TRBV6-2 or TRBV6-3 and J is TRBJ1-2; D is ambiguous. Trimming removed 1 base from V and 7 bases from J, with 4 bases in between. Germline-derived CDR1 and CDR2 are MNHEY and SVGEGT. The CDR3 totals 11 residues. The CDR3 loop reads CASSYYSGYTF. As DNA, the CDR3 is TGTGCCAGCAGTTACTACAGTGGCTACACCTTC.

The table lists this clone with a count of one. The chain is built from TRBV12-5 and TRBJ2-3; 12 bases agree with TRBD1. From germline, CDR1 is LGHNT and CDR2 FRNRAP. The CDR3 spans 15 residues. Trimming at V came to 7 bases and at J to 4 bases, leaving 6 bases not matched to a gene. CDR3 nucleotide sequence: TGTGCTAGTGCCATCGGGACAGGGGGCGCAGATACGCAGTATTTT. It is translated as CASAIGTGGADTQYF.

This sequence joins TRBV6-5 and TRBJ1-1; TRBD1 agrees at 8 bases. With 6 bases clipped from V and 4 bases from J, the junction kept 4 bases outside the gene matches. Germline lookup yields CDR1 MNHEY and CDR2 SVGAGI. This CDR3 is built from 13 residues. Written as DNA, the CDR3 is TGTGCCAGCAGCTTACAGGGGGGCACTGAAGCTTTCTTT. The encoded protein is CASSLQGGTEAFF.

The chain employs TRBV6-6 and TRBJ2-3, with D perhaps matching TRBD1 (6 bases). The length of the CDR3 is 14 residues. Germline CDR1 reads MNHNY; CDR2 reads SVGAGI (reference sequence). Trimming left V 7 bases short and J 2 bases short, with 13 bases between. The CDR3 DNA follows: TGTGCCAGCACCACTACAGGGTTCACAGATACGCAGTATTTT. It yields the protein CASTTTGFTDTQYF.

J is TRBJ2-1 and V is TRBV6-6; possibly TRBD2 for D (7 bases). Germline values: CDR1 MNHNY, CDR2 SVGAGI (reference sequence). V was shortened by 4 bases and J by 16 bases, with 17 bases between the two germline ends. The CDR3 sequence is 12 residues long. The CDR3 is CASSSGLGGIFF. As DNA, the CDR3 is TGTGCCAGCAGTTCAGGACTAGGGGGAATCTTCTTC.

This clone appeared a few times. This chain uses TRBV4-3 with TRBJ2-2; TRBD1 matches at 8 bases. The junction had 9 bases not matched to a gene; V was cut back by 7 bases and J by 8 bases. In germline, CDR1 is LGHNA, CDR2 YSLEER. The CDR3 runs to 14 residues. The CDR3 region is CASTEGRGQGELFF. CDR3 nucleotides: TGCGCCAGCACGGAGGGCAGGGGGCAGGGGGAGCTGTTTTTT.

The rearrangement joins TRBV5-4 to TRBJ1-2; tentative D call: TRBD1 (5 bases). V was shortened by 2 bases and J by 3 bases, with 8 bases between the two germline ends. CDR3 size: 13 residues. CDR1 and CDR2 from the germline V gene are SGHNT and YYREEE (reference sequence). The CDR3 coding sequence is TGTGCCAGCAGCTTCTGGGGGGACTATGGCTACACCTTC. Its translation is CASSFWGDYGYTF.

Comments on this clone: This sequence may be a read error, since a much larger clone differs from it by one base. This sequence joins TRBV12-3 or TRBV12-4 and TRBJ1-1; no clear D. Trimming pared 1 base from V and 3 bases from J, leaving 6 bases between. The CDR3 consists of 13 residues. The CDR3 nucleotides read TGTGCCAGCAGTTTAGGACATTACACTGAAGCTTTCTTT. Protein sequence: CASSLGHYTEAFF.

This chain joins TRBV6-5 and TRBJ1-2, with D unclear. The CDR3 extends over 15 amino acids. CDR1 MNHEY and CDR2 SVGAGI come from the germline V gene. V shed 5 bases and J shed 5 bases, with 18 bases lying between them. The CDR3 nucleotides read TGTGCCAGCAGTCCGCTAAATCTTGGTACTTATGGCTACACCTTC. Translating gives CASSPLNLGTYGYTF.

The chain is built from TRBV4-2 and TRBJ2-3; D might be TRBD2 (5 bases). The germline V and J ends were trimmed by 3 bases and 3 bases, with 13 bases remaining between them. The CDR3 runs 15 residues. Looked up from germline, CDR1 is LGHNA and CDR2 is YNFKEQ. Here the CDR3 reads CASSQAGPTTDTQYF. In DNA, the CDR3 is TGTGCCAGCAGCCAGGCGGGCCCTACAACAGATACGCAGTATTTT.

The chain uses TRBV9 and TRBJ1-1, with TRBD1 matching over 9 bases. J was trimmed by 4 bases and V by 3 bases; bases with no gene match: 4. Germline lookup yields CDR1 SGDLS and CDR2 YYNGEE. This CDR3 has 14 amino acids. The CDR3 protein is CASSAGQGSTEAFF. CDR3 in DNA: TGTGCCAGCAGCGCAGGACAGGGGTCCACTGAAGCTTTCTTT.

The chain joins TRBV6-1 to TRBJ1-2, with D possibly being TRBD1 (6 bases). V shed 0 bases and J shed 2 bases, with 13 bases lying between them. This CDR3 has 16 residues. Germline CDR1 and CDR2: MNHNS and SASEGT. The CDR3 nucleotides read TGTGCCAGCAGTGAAGCGATGGGGACACTAAACTATGGCTACACCTTC. It is translated as CASSEAMGTLNYGYTF.

This clone was seen a handful of times. Within the sample, other DNA sequences also encode this same CDR3. This chain joins TRBV7-2 and TRBJ2-1, with 7 bases aligning to TRBD2. The length of the CDR3 is 13 residues. Germline values: CDR1 SGHTA, CDR2 FQGNSA. Unmatched junction bases numbered 0, after V lost 1 base and J lost 6 bases. Here the CDR3 DNA reads TGTGCCAGCAGCTTAGGGGGGGGCAATGAGCAGTTCTTC. The encoded protein is CASSLGGGNEQFF.

This chain links TRBV5-1 with TRBJ2-1; 10 nucleotides align to TRBD2. This CDR3 is built from 15 residues. Trimming removed 0 bases from V and 7 bases from J; junction bases left unmatched: 4. Germline CDR1 reads SGHRS; CDR2 reads YFSETQ. The CDR3 DNA sequence: TGCGCCAGCAGCTTGGTCCCTAGCGGGGGTAATGAGCAGTTCTTC. It translates to CASSLVPSGGNEQFF.

V is TRBV7-2 and J is TRBJ2-3; TRBD1 aligns across 12 bases. The junction had 6 bases not matched to a gene; V was cut back by 1 base and J by 4 bases. The CDR3 spans 17 residues. In germline, CDR1 is SGHTA, CDR2 FQGNSA. CDR3 protein: CASSLVGTGGRADTQYF. The CDR3 DNA reads TGTGCCAGCAGCTTAGTGGGGACAGGGGGCAGGGCAGATACGCAGTATTTT.

The V and J genes are TRBV6-5 and TRBJ2-7; no definite D call. Germline CDR1 MNHEY, CDR2 SVGAGI. This CDR3 has 15 amino acids. Deletions cut 0 bases from V and 1 base from J, with 10 bases between. Written as DNA, the CDR3 is TGTGCCAGCAGTTACTCACCAGACACTTCCTACGAGCAGTACTTC. Its protein is CASSYSPDTSYEQYF.

This rearrangement joins TRBV28 to TRBJ1-1; weak D call: TRBD1 (6 bases). Deletions cut 6 bases from V and 2 bases from J, with 16 bases between. Germline values: CDR1 MDHEN, CDR2 SYDVKM. The CDR3 has 15 residues. The CDR3 nucleotides are TGTGCCAGCAGGGTGGACAGCCGTGACAACACTGAAGCTTTCTTT. Translation: CASRVDSRDNTEAFF.

The rearrangement uses TRBV24-1 and TRBJ2-3; TRBD1 is a possible D gene (6 bases). Germline lookup yields CDR1 KGHDR and CDR2 SFDVKD. The CDR3 sequence is 15 residues long. The V and J ends lost 9 bases and 0 bases respectively, with 15 bases between them. The CDR3 sequence: CATSMTGMSTDTQYF. CDR3 sequence (DNA): TGTGCCACCTCGATGACAGGAATGAGCACAGATACGCAGTATTTT.

This clone was picked up a small number of times. The chain has TRBV15 and TRBJ1-2; 7 bases match TRBD1. V lost 0 bases to trimming and J lost 8 bases; unmatched junction nucleotides: 15. CDR1 and CDR2 from the germline V gene are LNHNV and YYDKDF (reference sequence). The CDR3 loop spans 17 amino acids. CDR3 region: CATSRDWQGDALGGYTF. The DNA for the CDR3 is TGTGCCACCAGCAGAGATTGGCAGGGGGACGCCCTGGGAGGCTACACCTTC.

The chain uses TRBV27 and TRBJ1-1; 7 positions agree with TRBD1. V lost 0 bases to trimming and J lost 5 bases; unmatched junction nucleotides: 3. CDR1 MNHEY and CDR2 SMNVEV come from the germline V gene (reference sequence). This CDR3 comprises 14 residues. DNA for the CDR3: TGTGCCAGCAGTTTATCCGGGACAGTGACTGAAGCTTTCTTT. Its protein product is CASSLSGTVTEAFF.

This clone was counted a few times. This chain links TRBV3-1 (or the pseudogene TRBV3-2) with TRBJ1-5; D gene unclear. Germline CDR1 and CDR2: LGHDT and YNNKEL (reference sequence). The CDR3 is made up of 13 amino acids. With 0 bases removed from V and 4 bases from J, the gap between germline ends came to 4 bases. The CDR3 sequence: CASSQDPNQPQHF. The CDR3 DNA reads as TGTGCCAGCAGCCAAGACCCGAATCAGCCCCAGCATTTT.

The chain links TRBV5-5 to TRBJ1-1; D possibly corresponds to TRBD1 (6 bases). The germline V gene encodes CDR1 SGHKS and CDR2 YYEKEE (reference sequence). Trimming stripped 2 bases from V and 3 bases from J, with 14 bases between. The CDR3 has 15 residues. CDR3 nucleotide sequence: TGTGCCAGCAGCTTTACAGGGACCGGGGACACTGAAGCTTTCTTT. This translates into CASSFTGTGDTEAFF.